Listed here is a single T cell receptor beta chain. Its matching antigen is unknown. These data come from a study of cytomegalovirus exposure and HLA in healthy donors. Study details: An earlier analysis found some 100 million unique TCR beta sequences from roughly 170 million T cells. Among the 370 or so donors who were genotyped, about 86% fell in the genetic ancestry cluster that is associated with self-reported Caucasian donors. General study results and limits: An analysis that came later showed most CMV-associated TCR beta chains appearing HLA-restricted. Published work reported that the classifier diagnosed cytomegalovirus status with high specificity and sensitivity.

Both 60 Vbeta primers and 13 Jbeta primers went into the PCR. Repertoires were generated with immunoSEQ multiplex PCR, while TCRdb's copy carries only in-frame clones and drops some. The data hold approximately 110,000 clones, with 55% to 65% observed a single time. V shed 7 bases and J 5 bases; nucleotides not matched to a gene: 11. Germline V CDR1 and CDR2: SGHTA, FQGNSA. This CDR3 region has 15 residues. The sequence was collected from a man younger than 40 in good health and CMV-seropositive. The V call is TRBV7-2, the J call TRBJ2-5; 9 bases align to TRBD2. Sequenced: PBMCs. The CDR3 spells CASIQPAGGRETQYF. For the CDR3, the DNA is TGTGCCAGCATCCAACCCGCGGGGGGGCGGGAGACCCAGTACTTC. Full variable domain (outside the CDR3, taken from reference TRBV7-2 and TRBJ2-5): GAGVSQSPSNKVTEKGKDVELRCDPISGHTALYWYRQSLGQGLEFLIYFQGNSAPDKSGLPSDRFSAERTGGSVSTLTIQRTQQEDSAVYLCASIQPAGGRETQYFGPGTRLLVL.